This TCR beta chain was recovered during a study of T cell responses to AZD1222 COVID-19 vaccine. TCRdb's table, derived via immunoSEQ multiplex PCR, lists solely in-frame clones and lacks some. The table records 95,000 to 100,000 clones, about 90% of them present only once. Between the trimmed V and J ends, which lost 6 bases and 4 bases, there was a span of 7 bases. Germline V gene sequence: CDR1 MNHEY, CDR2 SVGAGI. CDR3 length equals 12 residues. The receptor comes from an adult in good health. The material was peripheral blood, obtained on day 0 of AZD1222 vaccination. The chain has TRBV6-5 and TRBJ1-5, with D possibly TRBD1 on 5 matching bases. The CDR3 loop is CASRRGNQPQHF. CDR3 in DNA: TGTGCCAGCAGGAGGGGTAATCAGCCCCAGCATTTT.